These 7 T cell receptor beta chains originate from one sample sequenced in a study of human T cells and chemical hapten exposure. TCRdb recomputed calls from the RACE reads with MiXCR, one row per CDR3 protein. The sample lists 80,000 to 100,000 distinct CDR3 sequences; under 13% were seen once. Documented time point: patch test 3, about 24 weeks after DPC sensitization. Treatment indicated: therapeutic diphenylcyclopropenone sensitization with weekly scalp DPC. The material sequenced was whole blood, taken in connection with sensitization to the hapten diphenylcyclopropenone (DPC). These receptors all come from a woman aged 25 to 39 with alopecia areata. Some clones in this sample may be carry-over from other donors' samples.

This clonotype has at least ten counts. This chain connects TRBV30 to TRBJ2-1; D gene uncertain. The germline V gene encodes CDR1 GTSNPN and CDR2 SVGIG (reference sequence). V was cut by 4 bases and J by 0 bases, with 13 bases left in between. CDR3 size: 15 residues. This chain's CDR3 is CAWKVGRISYNEQFF. CDR3 sequence (DNA): TGTGCCTGGAAAGTTGGACGTATCTCCTACAATGAGCAGTTCTTC.

This clonotype was observed a few times. The V call is TRBV20-1, the J call TRBJ2-1, with 7 bases that match TRBD2. Germline loops: CDR1 DFQATT, CDR2 SNEGSKA (reference sequence). V was clipped by 1 base and J by 1 base; unmatched bases: 4. CDR3 length equals 15 residues. The CDR3 protein is CSARVGGRSYNEQFF. The CDR3 nucleotides are TGCAGTGCTAGAGTTGGCGGGAGATCCTACAATGAGCAGTTCTTC.

The chain uses TRBV27 and TRBJ2-5; D ambiguous. The germline V gene encodes CDR1 MNHEY and CDR2 SMNVEV (reference sequence). The CDR3 sequence is 14 residues long. V gave up 5 bases and J gave up 4 bases, with 14 bases separating them. The CDR3 DNA sequence: TGTGCCAGCAGTGGTATGAGAGCTCGAGAGACCCAGTACTTC. The encoded protein is CASSGMRARETQYF.

In this sample, this clonotype turned up a few times. The chain carries TRBV6-5 and TRBJ2-1; 14 nucleotides align to TRBD2. Trimming at V came to 6 bases and at J to 10 bases, leaving 8 bases not matched to a gene. Germline CDR1 and CDR2: MNHEY and SVGAGI. The CDR3 sequence is 15 residues long. Here the CDR3 reads CASRPTSGGVGEQFF. The CDR3 region has the DNA TGTGCCAGCAGACCGACTAGCGGGGGGGTTGGGGAGCAGTTCTTC.

This clonotype was recorded many times. The chain uses TRBV20-1 and TRBJ1-2, with 10 bases matching TRBD1. V lost 3 bases to trimming and J lost 4 bases; unmatched junction nucleotides: 5. This CDR3 spans 14 amino acids. CDR1 and CDR2 from the germline V gene are DFQATT and SNEGSKA (reference sequence). CDR3 region: CSARPGQGSYGYTF. CDR3 coding DNA: TGCAGTGCTAGGCCGGGACAGGGGTCCTATGGCTACACCTTC.

This chain connects TRBV12-3 or TRBV12-4 to TRBJ1-5; a weak D match, TRBD1 (6 bases). The CDR3 extends over 15 amino acids. Trimming took off 1 base at V and 3 bases at J, with 10 bases between the two ends. As DNA, the CDR3 is TGTGCCAGCAGTTTAGGCAGGGGATCCAATCAGCCCCAGCATTTT. As protein: CASSLGRGSNQPQHF.

This clonotype was picked up a small number of times. The chain uses TRBV3-1 and TRBJ2-5; no definite D call. This CDR3 has 12 residues. The germline V and J ends were trimmed by 8 bases and 2 bases, with 9 bases remaining between them. CDR1 and CDR2 (germline): LGHDT, YNNKEL (reference sequence). The CDR3 DNA reads TGTGCCAGCTCTAGGGTTCAAGAGACCCAGTACTTC. This gives the protein CASSRVQETQYF.